This TCR beta chain was sequenced during a study of blood T cell repertoires in COVID-19. Study as a whole: Both acute and convalescent COVID-19 samples were obtained from the United States, Italy and Spain.

Trimming left V 2 bases short and J 0 bases short, with 7 bases between. The CDR3 is 15 residues long. From germline, CDR1 is ENHRY and CDR2 SYGVKD. Study processing details: Amplification of reference gene primers was used by the study to estimate nucleated cell counts. Sequenced by immunoSEQ multiplex PCR; TCRdb stores in-frame clones only, minus some. From that table come the V and J calls and clone size; the DNA was used to work out D and trimming. The sample shows 250,000 or so clones, 84% of them seen only once. This clone was seen a few times. The clonotype comes from a woman aged 40 to 55 who had recovered from COVID-19. The sample was peripheral blood. The chain uses TRBV10-3 and TRBJ2-2; D possibly corresponds to TRBD1 (5 bases). Written as DNA, the CDR3 is TGTGCCATCAGTGAGGGGGCGACGAACACCGGGGAGCTGTTTTTT. Translated: CAISEGATNTGELFF.